Shown below are 30 T cell receptor beta chains from a single sample sequenced in a study of cytomegalovirus exposure and HLA in healthy donors (dated by TCRdb to the late 2010s). The receptor library was made with the immunoSEQ multiplex PCR assay. A mixture of 60 forward primers for TCR Vbeta segments and 13 reverse primers for TCR Jbeta segments was used in the multiplex PCR. Not all clones reach the TCRdb copy of this immuneACCESS table, which keeps in-frame sequences only. Checked studies attribute under half of the gap to unresolved V genes and leave the rest unexplained. Present in this sample are some 140,000 clones, around 80% of which were seen just once. The ten largest make up around 10% of the sample. What was sequenced was PBMCs. The receptors here all came from a woman between 50 and 59 years old in good health and CMV-seropositive.

The gene calls are TRBV9 and TRBJ2-7; D is possibly TRBD2 (6 bases). The CDR3 is made up of 15 amino acids. Germline V gene data show CDR1 as SGDLS and CDR2 as YYNGEE. With 0 bases removed from V and 2 bases from J, the gap between germline ends came to 12 bases. This CDR3 reads CASSVAAGPTYEQYF. CDR3 DNA sequence: TGTGCCAGCAGCGTAGCGGCGGGGCCCACCTACGAGCAGTACTTC.

The chain is built from TRBV4-3 and TRBJ2-7; D remains ambiguous. CDR3 size: 13 residues. The V gene lost 1 base and the J gene lost 3 bases, with 7 bases spanning the gap. Germline V gene data show CDR1 as LGHNA and CDR2 as YSLEER. The chain's CDR3 is CASSQVLNYEQYF. The DNA of the CDR3 is TGCGCCAGCAGCCAAGTCTTAAACTACGAGCAGTACTTC.

The rearrangement joins TRBV6-1 to TRBJ1-1, with TRBD1 as a possible D gene (5 bases). Trimming pared 6 bases from V and 7 bases from J, leaving 18 bases between. Germline V gives CDR1 MNHNS, CDR2 SASEGT. There are 14 residues in the CDR3. The CDR3 loop reads CASSDLDGRGEAFF. The DNA of the CDR3 is TGTGCCAGCAGCGACCTCGACGGGAGGGGTGAAGCTTTCTTT.

This clone was detected only a few times. The chain is built from TRBV7-8 and TRBJ2-7, with a possible D match to TRBD1 (6 bases). V lost 6 bases and J lost 4, with 13 bases in between. Germline CDR1 SGHVS, CDR2 FQNEAQ. The CDR3 contains 13 residues. The CDR3 here is CASRQGQAYEQYF. The CDR3 nucleotides read TGTGCCAGCAGGCAGGGGCAGGCATACGAGCAGTACTTC.

This chain's CDR3 is CASSERARGGTYEQYF. The CDR3 DNA sequence: TGTGCCAGCAGCGAGCGGGCGCGGGGGGGAACCTACGAGCAGTACTTC. The chain has TRBV2 and TRBJ2-7, with 9 nucleotides matching TRBD2. CDR3 length equals 16 residues. The V gene end was trimmed by 6 bases and the J gene end by 2 bases; junction bases not matched to a gene: 11. CDR1 is SNHLY, CDR2 FYNNEI, per germline.

This chain joins TRBV15 and TRBJ2-5; the match to TRBD1 covers 12 bases. The CDR3 is made up of 16 amino acids. Germline V gene data show CDR1 as LNHNV and CDR2 as YYDKDF (reference sequence). The junction had 8 bases not matched to a gene; V was cut back by 5 bases and J by 4 bases. The CDR3 here is CATSWDRGQVGETQYF. CDR3 coding DNA: TGTGCCACCAGCTGGGACAGGGGGCAGGTCGGAGAGACCCAGTACTTC.

This clone was seen a handful of times. The rearrangement uses TRBV28 and TRBJ1-5; no clear D. The germline V and J ends were trimmed by 7 bases and 2 bases, with 12 bases remaining between them. CDR1 is MDHEN, CDR2 SYDVKM, per germline. The CDR3 runs to 14 residues. CDR3 loop: CASTTAGRNQPQHF. The CDR3 coding sequence is TGTGCCAGCACCACCGCGGGCCGCAATCAGCCCCAGCATTTT.

The genes are TRBV28 and TRBJ2-1, with 7 bases that match TRBD1. Trimming took 4 bases from V and 4 from J; bases not matched to a gene: 1. The CDR3 extends over 13 amino acids. Looked up from germline, CDR1 is MDHEN and CDR2 is SYDVKM. The CDR3 loop is CASSWDRYNEQFF. The CDR3 DNA is TGTGCCAGCAGTTGGGACAGATACAATGAGCAGTTCTTC.

The genes are TRBV5-1 and TRBJ1-1, with 9 positions matching TRBD1. The V gene's germline CDR1 is SGHRS and CDR2 YFSETQ. CDR3 length: 14 residues. Trimming cost V 4 bases and J 4 bases; bases outside gene matches: 5. The chain's CDR3 is CASSEGQGGTEAFF. In DNA, the CDR3 is TGCGCCAGCAGCGAGGGACAGGGAGGCACTGAAGCTTTCTTT. The variable domain in full, with the rest retrieved from reference TRBV5-1 and TRBJ1-1, is KAGVTQTPRYLIKTRGQQVTLSCSPISGHRSVSWYQQTPGQGLQFLFEYFSETQRNKGNFPGRFSGRQFSNSRSEMNVSTLELGDSALYLCASSEGQGGTEAFFGQGTRLTVV.

The V call is TRBV4-2, the J call TRBJ1-1; D gene unclear. The CDR3 is made up of 16 amino acids. CDR1 is LGHNA and CDR2 is YNFKEQ in the germline V gene. Trimming stripped 0 bases from V and 9 bases from J, with 20 bases between. CDR3: CASSQDLIFGSWKAFF. The CDR3 bases are TGTGCCAGCAGCCAAGATCTAATCTTCGGGAGTTGGAAAGCTTTCTTT.

The chain recombines TRBV28 with TRBJ2-7; a possible D gene is TRBD1 (6 bases). The CDR3 has 13 amino acids. Looked up from germline, CDR1 is MDHEN and CDR2 is SYDVKM. V was trimmed by 7 bases and J by 1 base, leaving 11 bases between them. The DNA of the CDR3 is TGTGCCAGCACCCCGGGACAATCCTACGAGCAGTACTTC. As protein: CASTPGQSYEQYF.

CDR3 sequence: CSVDRLAGGYYNEQFF. The CDR3 region has the DNA TGCAGCGTTGATAGGCTAGCGGGGGGTTATTACAATGAGCAGTTCTTC. The chain uses TRBV29-1 and TRBJ2-1; 11 bases match TRBD2. This CDR3 comprises 16 residues. Looked up from germline, CDR1 is SQVTM and CDR2 is ANQGSEA. V lost 3 bases and J lost 4; bases outside the gene matches: 8.

This clone was seen once. The V gene is TRBV19, the J gene TRBJ1-2; 7 bases are shared with TRBD1. The germline CDR1 and CDR2 sequences are LNHDA and SQIVND (reference sequence). Trimming removed 7 bases from V and 3 bases from J; junction bases left unmatched: 8. The CDR3 extends over 14 amino acids. The CDR3 loop reads CASNRGRNDYGYTF. The CDR3 DNA reads as TGTGCCAGTAATAGGGGGCGAAACGACTATGGCTACACCTTC.

This clone was counted once. This chain connects TRBV28 to TRBJ2-2; 13 bases are shared with TRBD2. From germline, CDR1 is MDHEN and CDR2 SYDVKM. The length of the CDR3 is 20 residues. Losses at the gene ends were 5 bases for V and 1 base for J; bases not matched to a gene: 13. CDR3: CASSRSGGLAGFLNTGELFF. DNA for the CDR3: TGTGCCAGCAGTCGTTCCGGGGGACTAGCGGGGTTCCTGAACACCGGGGAGCTGTTTTTT.

The gene calls are TRBV21-1 and TRBJ2-7; the table calls TRBD1, which could not be checked here. TRBV21-1 has pseudogene status. CDR3 length: 15 amino acids. The CDR3 reads CASSRGGQGPYEQYF. The CDR3 region has the DNA TGTGCCAGCAGCCGGGGGGGACAGGGACCCTACGAGCAGTACTTC.

This chain uses TRBV7-9 with TRBJ1-5, with D perhaps TRBD1 (5 bases). Trimming took off 6 bases at V and 10 bases at J, with 16 bases between the two ends. Germline V CDR1 and CDR2: SEHNR, FQNEAQ (reference sequence). There are 13 residues in the CDR3. Here the CDR3 reads CASSLMVGEPQHF. In DNA, the CDR3 is TGTGCCAGCAGTCTTATGGTAGGGGAACCCCAGCATTTT.

The chain employs TRBV7-3 and TRBJ2-7, with 8 bases identical to TRBD1. Trimming at V came to 3 bases and at J to 0 bases, leaving 1 base not matched to a gene. The CDR3 extends over 14 amino acids. Looked up from germline, CDR1 is SGHTA and CDR2 is FQGTGA. The CDR3 DNA reads TGTGCCAGCAGCTTGACAGGGGACTCCTACGAGCAGTACTTC. This codes for CASSLTGDSYEQYF.

The rearrangement links TRBV19 to TRBJ1-2; D gene unclear. CDR3 length: 13 residues. V was pared by 5 bases and J by 9 bases, with 16 bases between. Germline CDR1 and CDR2: LNHDA and SQIVND (reference sequence). The CDR3 nucleotides are TGTGCCAGTAGTCCACGGCTCCGGGAAAGCTACACCTTC. As protein: CASSPRLRESYTF.

This chain links TRBV19 with TRBJ1-5, with TRBD1 matching over 8 bases. Per the germline V gene, CDR1 is LNHDA and CDR2 is SQIVND (reference sequence). The CDR3 length is 15 residues. V was pared by 6 bases and J by 7 bases, with 11 bases of the junction left unmatched. CDR3 DNA: TGTGCCAGTAGCCTAGGACAGGGAGGACAACAGCCCCAGCATTTT. Translated, it gives CASSLGQGGQQPQHF. Full variable domain (rest looked up from reference TRBV19 and TRBJ1-5): DGGITQSPKYLFRKEGQNVTLSCEQNLNHDAMYWYRQDPGQGLRLIYYSQIVNDFQKGDIAEGYSVSREKKESFPLTVTSAQKNPTAFYLCASSLGQGGQQPQHFGDGTRLSIL.

The CDR3 loop is CASSEASGGSYEQYF. The CDR3 DNA follows: TGTGCCAGCAGTGAAGCCAGCGGGGGCTCCTACGAGCAGTACTTC. The V gene is TRBV6-1, the J gene TRBJ2-5; TRBD2 matches 8 bases. TRBJ2-7 matches the DNA end more closely, so the J call is doubtful. Per the germline V gene, CDR1 is MNHNS and CDR2 is SASEGT. The CDR3 runs to 15 residues.

This clone was detected a few times. The rearrangement joins TRBV28 to TRBJ2-7; 7 bases agree with TRBD2. The CDR3 loop spans 13 amino acids. After removal of 5 bases from V and 3 bases from J, the junction contained 4 bases not matched to a gene. Germline V lookup: CDR1 MDHEN, CDR2 SYDVKM. The CDR3 nucleotides are TGTGCCAGCAGTCCCAGGACTAGCTACGAGCAGTACTTC. This encodes CASSPRTSYEQYF.

CDR3 bases: TGTGCCAGCAGCGACAGAAACACCGGGGAGCTGTTTTTT. It encodes CASSDRNTGELFF. The V gene is TRBV4-2, the J gene TRBJ2-2; TRBD1 is a possible D gene (5 bases). Deletions cut 5 bases from V and 2 bases from J, with 6 bases between. The CDR3 consists of 13 residues. The germline gives CDR1 LGHNA, CDR2 YNFKEQ.

The CDR3 sequence: CASSPQSGGVYEQYF. CDR3 coding DNA: TGTGCCAGCAGCCCCCAAAGCGGGGGAGTCTACGAGCAGTACTTC. The gene calls are TRBV11-1 and TRBJ2-7, with TRBD2 matching over 8 bases. Losses at the gene ends were 5 bases for V and 3 bases for J; bases not matched to a gene: 9. Per the germline V gene, CDR1 is SGHAT and CDR2 is FQDESV (reference sequence). This CDR3 is 15 amino acids long.

The chain recombines TRBV7-9 with TRBJ1-1; unclear D gene. CDR1 and CDR2 (germline): SEHNR, FQNEAQ (reference sequence). Trimming shortened V by 5 bases and J by 1 base, and 14 bases separated the two germline ends. This CDR3 region has 15 residues. The CDR3 DNA reads TGTGCCAGCAGCCCCACCCGGCGGGAGAACACTGAAGCTTTCTTT. Protein sequence: CASSPTRRENTEAFF.

This clone came up once. The chain joins TRBV5-1 to TRBJ1-1; D is unclear. This CDR3 region has 15 residues. Trimming left V 4 bases short and J 0 bases short, with 13 bases between. Looked up from germline, CDR1 is SGHRS and CDR2 is YFSETQ. The CDR3 is CASSAEPNVNTEAFF. CDR3 DNA: TGCGCCAGCAGCGCGGAACCCAACGTGAACACTGAAGCTTTCTTT.

The V gene is TRBV6-5, the J gene TRBJ2-3; D unresolved. CDR3 length: 14 amino acids. Trimming pared 5 bases from V and 5 bases from J, leaving 14 bases between. Germline CDR1 and CDR2: MNHEY and SVGAGI. CDR3 sequence: CASSQTRLRDTQYF. DNA for the CDR3: TGTGCCAGCAGTCAAACCCGACTTCGAGATACGCAGTATTTT.

In nucleotides, the CDR3 is TGTGCCAGCAGCCCGCCCGCGCTAGTCGATGGCTACACCTTC. Translating gives CASSPPALVDGYTF. The chain joins TRBV28 to TRBJ1-2; D ambiguous. Trimming left V 6 bases short and J 6 bases short, with 17 bases between. Germline-derived CDR1 and CDR2 are MDHEN and SYDVKM. The CDR3 contains 14 residues.

CDR3 residues: CASSARQGSGNTIYF. CDR3 bases: TGTGCCAGCAGCGCCCGACAGGGCTCTGGAAACACCATATATTTT. This chain links TRBV7-2 with TRBJ1-3; 7 bases match TRBD1. This CDR3 has 15 amino acids. The germline CDR1 and CDR2 sequences are SGHTA and FQGNSA. V dropped 5 bases and J dropped 0; count of bases not matched to a gene: 4.

The rearrangement joins TRBV15 to TRBJ2-5; weak D call: TRBD2 (6 bases). The CDR3 has 14 residues. Germline V gives CDR1 LNHNV, CDR2 YYDKDF (reference sequence). With 5 bases removed from V and 3 bases from J, the gap between germline ends came to 13 bases. In nucleotides, the CDR3 is TGTGCCACCAGCCCCGGGGGAGAGGAAGAGACCCAGTACTTC. The encoded protein is CATSPGGEEETQYF. The complete variable domain, with remaining parts taken from reference TRBV15 and TRBJ2-5, reads DAMVIQNPRYQVTQFGKPVTLSCSQTLNHNVMYWYQQKSSQAPKLLFHYYDKDFNNEADTPDNFQSRRPNTSFCFLDIRSPGLGDTAMYLCATSPGGEEETQYFGPGTRLLVL.

The chain couples TRBV19 to TRBJ2-1; 9 positions match TRBD2. Germline lookup yields CDR1 LNHDA and CDR2 SQIVND (reference sequence). V lost 5 bases and J lost 9; bases outside the gene matches: 11. This CDR3 comprises 15 residues. The CDR3 sequence is CASSAPRTSEIEQFF. As DNA, the CDR3 is TGTGCCAGTAGTGCCCCTAGGACTAGCGAAATTGAGCAGTTCTTC.